The clone carrying this TCR beta chain was found a few times. Antigen unknown. The study ran its PCR with 60 Vbeta and 13 Jbeta primers. The assay was immunoSEQ multiplex PCR, and TCRdb's table has in-frame clones only and misses some. The table shows around 130,000 clones, with over 65% occurring only once. The CDR3 has 14 residues. The V end lost 5 bases, the J end lost 9 bases, and 15 bases lay between the germline ends. In germline, CDR1 is SGHRS, CDR2 YFSETQ. The sample comes from a study of cytomegalovirus exposure and HLA in healthy donors. Study results and limitations: Among the sequence variants, a highly shared cluster was likely an artifact of sequencing. As a later analysis showed, several of the most significant clusters appeared to be linked to common viral pathogens.

This receptor was identified in a woman aged 40-49 years in good health and CMV-seropositive. Sequenced material: PBMCs. V and J are TRBV5-1 and TRBJ1-6; tentative D call: TRBD1 (6 bases). This chain's CDR3 is CASRPRDTGSPLHF. The CDR3 region has the DNA TGCGCCAGCAGACCCCGGGACACTGGTTCACCCCTCCACTTT.